Below are 27 T cell receptor beta chains sequenced from a single sample in a study of CD8+ T cells in alopecia areata (dated by TCRdb to 2017 to 2018). The sample's time point, from its label and the paper: roughly 27 days on oral tofacitinib. Interpreted using the paper, the treatment or condition label stands for: oral pan-JAK inhibitor, 5-10 mg twice daily. Libraries were constructed by the immunoSEQ multiplex PCR assay. For TCR sequencing, RNA was extracted from every sample and reverse transcribed into cDNA to serve as template. This is the immuneACCESS table as TCRdb keeps it, with only in-frame sequences that have V and J called. A part of the clones is gone; compared with another copy, unresolved V genes explain less than half, and the rest is unexplained. The sample table contains some 200,000 clones; only one count was recorded for 50% to 60% of them. The top ten constitute around 3.2% of the sample.

The sequences come from CD4+ T cells sorted from blood, collected at week 4, from a patient treated with tofacitinib. Source of these receptors: a human donor with alopecia areata.

V usage is TRBV29-1 and J usage is TRBJ2-7; 8 bases are a match to TRBD2. Germline values: CDR1 SQVTM, CDR2 ANQGSEA. The V gene end was trimmed by 7 bases and the J gene end by 0 bases; junction bases not matched to a gene: 8. The CDR3 sequence is 14 residues long. The CDR3 DNA is TGCAGCGCCGTCGGTAGCGGGGTCTCCTACGAGCAGTACTTC. This codes for CSAVGSGVSYEQYF.

This clone was recorded a few times. The chain links TRBV29-1 to TRBJ1-2; 9 nucleotides agree with TRBD1. The CDR3 has 15 residues. Germline trimming cut 2 bases from V and 2 bases from J; bases unmatched to any gene: 6. The V gene's germline CDR1 is SQVTM and CDR2 ANQGSEA. CDR3 sequence reads: CSVESQGQGNYGYTF. DNA of the CDR3: TGCAGCGTTGAATCCCAAGGACAGGGGAACTATGGCTACACCTTC.

V is TRBV30 and J is TRBJ1-2; D is perhaps TRBD1 (5 bases). Germline V gives CDR1 GTSNPN, CDR2 SVGIG (reference sequence). The CDR3 spans 13 residues. Trimming left V 7 bases short and J 5 bases short, with 17 bases between. CDR3 coding DNA: TGTGCCTCCTCCGGGACCAGCCTATATGGCTACACCTTC. Protein: CASSGTSLYGYTF.

The DNA for the CDR3 is TGCAGTGCCTATAGACAGATCGAAGCTTTCTTT. Protein: CSAYRQIEAFF. The chain couples TRBV20-1 to TRBJ1-1, with D perhaps TRBD1 (5 bases). The V and J ends lost 6 bases and 8 bases respectively, with 13 bases between them. CDR3 length equals 11 residues. Germline values: CDR1 DFQATT, CDR2 SNEGSKA (reference sequence).

V is TRBV4-1 and J is TRBJ1-6; D ambiguous. The CDR3 is made up of 17 amino acids. Germline-derived CDR1 and CDR2 are MGHRA and YSYEKL. Trimming took off 1 base at V and 0 bases at J, with 10 bases between the two ends. Here the CDR3 reads CASSQGLLSSYNSPLHF. The CDR3 nucleotides are TGCGCCAGCAGCCAAGGGCTCCTGAGCTCCTATAATTCACCCCTCCACTTT.

J is TRBJ1-2 and V is TRBV30; the D is unclear. Trimming removed 3 bases at V and 8 bases at J, with 16 bases between. The CDR3 has 13 amino acids. The germline gives CDR1 GTSNPN, CDR2 SVGIG (reference sequence). The CDR3 region has the DNA TGTGCCTGGAGACCACGATTGGATGTCGGCTACACCTTC. Translating it yields CAWRPRLDVGYTF.

The genes are TRBV30 and TRBJ1-5; 9 bases map to TRBD1. CDR3 length: 14 residues. The V gene's germline CDR1 is GTSNPN and CDR2 SVGIG (reference sequence). The V and J ends lost 2 bases and 4 bases, in that order; junction bases with no gene match: 3. The CDR3 reads CAWSLGTGNQPQHF. For the CDR3, the DNA is TGTGCCTGGAGTCTTGGGACAGGGAATCAGCCCCAGCATTTT.

This clone was counted a few times. The chain employs TRBV23-1 and TRBJ1-2; a possible D gene is TRBD1 (6 bases). TRBV23-1 qualifies as an ORF whose function is uncertain. The ends were cut back, 0 bases at V and 4 bases at J, with 21 bases in the middle. This CDR3 region has 18 residues. CDR3 protein: CASSQSARKGDRPYGYTF. The CDR3 nucleotides are TGCGCCAGCAGTCAATCGGCCCGGAAGGGGGATCGCCCCTATGGCTACACCTTC.

CDR3 nucleotides: TGTGCCAGCAGTGCGGGGGGGACAGGGAACACCGGGGAGCTGTTTTTT. Its protein is CASSAGGTGNTGELFF. The genes are TRBV2 and TRBJ2-2; perhaps D is TRBD1 or TRBD2 (8 bases each). CDR1 SNHLY and CDR2 FYNNEI come from the germline V gene. The V gene lost 4 bases and the J gene lost 1 base, with 13 bases spanning the gap. This CDR3 has 16 residues.

This rearrangement joins TRBV18 to TRBJ1-2; D unresolved. CDR3 length equals 15 residues. Germline V gene data show CDR1 as KGHSH and CDR2 as LQKENI. Deletions cut 3 bases from V and 3 bases from J, with 14 bases between. The CDR3 region is CASSPIRTSDYGYTF. CDR3 in DNA: TGTGCCAGCTCACCTATCCGGACTTCAGACTATGGCTACACCTTC.

V usage is TRBV30 and J usage is TRBJ1-2; possible D gene TRBD1, 5 bases. CDR1 and CDR2 (germline): GTSNPN, SVGIG (reference sequence). CDR3 length equals 14 residues. V lost 5 bases and J lost 0, with 13 bases in between. Here the CDR3 reads CAWGYRGTNYGYTF. CDR3 nucleotides: TGTGCCTGGGGCTACCGGGGCACTAACTATGGCTACACCTTC.

V and J are TRBV7-9 and TRBJ2-3; 8 nucleotides agree with TRBD2. Germline CDR1 reads SEHNR; CDR2 reads FQNEAQ (reference sequence). This CDR3 contains 17 residues. The V segment lost 4 bases and the J segment 0 bases; nucleotides outside the gene matches: 9. The CDR3 coding sequence is TGTGCCAGCAGCTCGCCTTTTGCGGGGGGCAGCACAGATACGCAGTATTTT. This codes for CASSSPFAGGSTDTQYF.

The V and J genes are TRBV30 and TRBJ1-1, with D unclear. The CDR3 totals 13 residues. V shed 2 bases and J shed 0 bases, with 7 bases lying between them. Germline V lookup: CDR1 GTSNPN, CDR2 SVGIG (reference sequence). The CDR3 loop is CAWSLRMNTEAFF. DNA of the CDR3: TGTGCCTGGAGTCTCCGAATGAACACTGAAGCTTTCTTT.

This clone has just a few counts. V usage is TRBV4-1 and J usage is TRBJ2-5; the D gene is possibly TRBD2 (6 bases). The germline gives CDR1 MGHRA, CDR2 YSYEKL. The CDR3 has 16 residues. Trimming stripped 3 bases from V and 5 bases from J, with 19 bases between. The CDR3 bases are TGCGCCAGCAGCCACCTTCCCTCCCAGACTAGTGAGACCCAGTACTTC. Translated, it gives CASSHLPSQTSETQYF.

This chain joins TRBV9 and TRBJ2-1; perhaps TRBD1 as D (5 bases). The CDR3 totals 15 residues. CDR1 and CDR2 from the germline V gene are SGDLS and YYNGEE. V dropped 0 bases and J dropped 10 bases, with 17 bases sitting between them. CDR3 DNA sequence: TGTGCCAGCAGCGTAGATCCACGAGACAGCCAAGAGCAGTTCTTC. Encoded protein: CASSVDPRDSQEQFF.

The chain employs TRBV30 and TRBJ2-7; D not resolved. Trimming stripped 0 bases from V and 6 bases from J, with 6 bases between. This CDR3 contains 11 residues. Looked up from germline, CDR1 is GTSNPN and CDR2 is SVGIG (reference sequence). The CDR3 spells CAWSVQREQYF. The CDR3 DNA sequence: TGTGCCTGGAGTGTACAGCGCGAGCAGTACTTC.

V usage is TRBV6-6 and J usage is TRBJ1-5; 7 bases agree with TRBD1. Germline V gene lookup returns CDR1 MNHNY and CDR2 SVGAGI (reference sequence). The CDR3 is 14 amino acids. Trimming removed 2 bases from V and 9 bases from J; junction bases left unmatched: 7. The CDR3 here is CASSYRDRFSPQHF. CDR3 bases: TGTGCCAGCAGTTACCGGGACAGATTTTCGCCCCAGCATTTT.

This clone was observed a few times. Other DNA sequences in this specimen translate into the identical CDR3. This chain connects TRBV30 to TRBJ1-1; D not certain. Germline V gives CDR1 GTSNPN, CDR2 SVGIG (reference sequence). V was trimmed by 5 bases and J by 1 base, leaving 5 bases between them. The CDR3 totals 11 residues. In DNA, the CDR3 is TGTGCCTGGGCAGGGAACACTGAAGCTTTCTTT. Translating gives CAWAGNTEAFF.

V and J are TRBV2 and TRBJ1-5, with no clear D. Germline V CDR1 and CDR2: SNHLY, FYNNEI. V was pared by 4 bases and J by 4 bases, with 8 bases between. The CDR3 runs to 13 residues. CDR3 coding DNA: TGTGCCAGCAGTGGCACGTCGAATCAGCCCCAGCATTTT. This sequence encodes CASSGTSNQPQHF.

The genes are TRBV2 and TRBJ1-2; D remains unclear. The germline gives CDR1 SNHLY, CDR2 FYNNEI. This CDR3 comprises 14 residues. With 3 bases removed from V and 3 bases from J, the gap between germline ends came to 11 bases. CDR3 DNA: TGTGCCAGCAGTGAGCCACAAGACTACTATGGCTACACCTTC. Protein sequence: CASSEPQDYYGYTF.

The gene calls are TRBV13 and TRBJ2-1; D not resolved. Looked up from germline, CDR1 is PRHDT and CDR2 is FYEKMQ (reference sequence). V was cut by 1 base and J by 0 bases, with 7 bases left in between. The CDR3 covers 15 residues. CDR3 DNA: TGTGCCAGCAGCTTAGAGCAGATCTCCTACAATGAGCAGTTCTTC. Translation: CASSLEQISYNEQFF.

J is TRBJ1-1 and V is TRBV6-1; perhaps TRBD1 as D (6 bases). The V end was cut by 6 bases, the J end by 6 bases, with 26 bases between. Germline CDR1 and CDR2: MNHNS and SASEGT. CDR3 length: 17 amino acids. The CDR3: CASSEYIGGKNSPEAFF. CDR3 in DNA: TGTGCCAGCAGCGAATATATCGGGGGCAAGAATAGTCCTGAAGCTTTCTTT.

The chain combines TRBV30 with TRBJ1-1, with 9 bases matching TRBD1. V lost 5 bases to trimming and J lost 5 bases; unmatched junction nucleotides: 15. The germline V gene has CDR1 GTSNPN and CDR2 SVGIG (reference sequence). The CDR3 length is 16 residues. Here the CDR3 DNA reads TGTGCCTGGGCCCCGGGACAGGGCCCCCGGGGGACTGAAGCTTTCTTT. As protein: CAWAPGQGPRGTEAFF.

This clone was recorded once. The chain employs TRBV30 and TRBJ2-5; the D gene is possibly TRBD2 (6 bases). Per germline, CDR1 GTSNPN and CDR2 SVGIG (reference sequence). V was cut by 2 bases and J by 1 base, with 11 bases left in between. This CDR3 comprises 14 residues. The CDR3 DNA sequence: TGTGCCTGGAGTTGGAGGGGTGGCCAAGAGACCCAGTACTTC. Encoded protein: CAWSWRGGQETQYF.

The rearrangement links TRBV2 to TRBJ2-2; 8 nucleotides line up with TRBD2. The CDR3 is 14 amino acids. Germline assignment: CDR1 SNHLY and CDR2 FYNNEI. Germline trimming cut 7 bases from V and 6 bases from J; bases unmatched to any gene: 7. CDR3 protein: CASIPGLGPGELFF. For the CDR3, the DNA is TGTGCCAGCATCCCGGGACTAGGGCCCGGGGAGCTGTTTTTT.

This clone came up a few times. This chain joins TRBV6-5 and TRBJ1-2; 8 bases line up with TRBD1. Germline trimming cut 6 bases from V and 7 bases from J; bases unmatched to any gene: 10. Germline loops: CDR1 MNHEY, CDR2 SVGAGI. The CDR3 length is 14 residues. This chain's CDR3 is CASRGTGDKSGYTF. CDR3 bases: TGTGCCAGCAGAGGGACAGGCGATAAGTCTGGCTACACCTTC.

This clone showed up just once. CDR3 in amino acids: CASSHFLRGRQGADEQYF. The CDR3 nucleotides read TGCGCCAGCAGCCACTTCTTACGGGGAAGACAGGGGGCTGACGAGCAGTACTTC. This rearrangement joins TRBV4-1 to TRBJ2-7, with 10 bases that match TRBD1. Germline CDR1 and CDR2: MGHRA and YSYEKL. The CDR3 runs 18 residues. With 3 bases clipped from V and 5 bases from J, the junction kept 16 bases outside the gene matches.